The T cell receptor beta chain described here comes from a study of human T cells and chemical hapten exposure. Notes on the study in general: Controls had significantly fewer large CDR3 similarity clusters than were formed by expanded TCRs.

Time point denoted: patch test 1, 2 weeks after DPC sensitization. Described treatment: therapeutic diphenylcyclopropenone sensitization with weekly scalp DPC. The study drew its donors from alopecia patients who were 18 to 70 years old and suitable for DPC. The study's library attached unique molecular identifiers to single cDNA molecules. In the authors' methods: TCRs per sample had a median of approximately 88,000 and ranged from about 20,000 to 700,000. MiXCR, applied by TCRdb to the RACE reads, yields one record per CDR3 protein. In this record, the V and J calls reflect TCRdb's handling and not the investigators' own analysis. The profile shows tens of thousands of distinct CDR3 sequences, about 6.8% of them singletons. This clonotype was counted at least ten times. Its target is unknown. The CDR3 has 13 residues. Trimming stripped 3 bases from V and 7 bases from J, with 7 bases between. Germline CDR1 SNHLY, CDR2 FYNNEI.

V gene TRBV2 combines with J gene TRBJ1-6; no clear D. This specimen consisted of whole blood, obtained in connection with sensitization to the hapten diphenylcyclopropenone (DPC). The receptor's source is a young woman with alopecia areata. Some clones in this sample may be carry-over from other donors' samples. The CDR3 region is CASSETFNSPLHF. CDR3 DNA sequence: TGTGCCAGCAGTGAGACCTTCAATTCACCCCTCCACTTT.